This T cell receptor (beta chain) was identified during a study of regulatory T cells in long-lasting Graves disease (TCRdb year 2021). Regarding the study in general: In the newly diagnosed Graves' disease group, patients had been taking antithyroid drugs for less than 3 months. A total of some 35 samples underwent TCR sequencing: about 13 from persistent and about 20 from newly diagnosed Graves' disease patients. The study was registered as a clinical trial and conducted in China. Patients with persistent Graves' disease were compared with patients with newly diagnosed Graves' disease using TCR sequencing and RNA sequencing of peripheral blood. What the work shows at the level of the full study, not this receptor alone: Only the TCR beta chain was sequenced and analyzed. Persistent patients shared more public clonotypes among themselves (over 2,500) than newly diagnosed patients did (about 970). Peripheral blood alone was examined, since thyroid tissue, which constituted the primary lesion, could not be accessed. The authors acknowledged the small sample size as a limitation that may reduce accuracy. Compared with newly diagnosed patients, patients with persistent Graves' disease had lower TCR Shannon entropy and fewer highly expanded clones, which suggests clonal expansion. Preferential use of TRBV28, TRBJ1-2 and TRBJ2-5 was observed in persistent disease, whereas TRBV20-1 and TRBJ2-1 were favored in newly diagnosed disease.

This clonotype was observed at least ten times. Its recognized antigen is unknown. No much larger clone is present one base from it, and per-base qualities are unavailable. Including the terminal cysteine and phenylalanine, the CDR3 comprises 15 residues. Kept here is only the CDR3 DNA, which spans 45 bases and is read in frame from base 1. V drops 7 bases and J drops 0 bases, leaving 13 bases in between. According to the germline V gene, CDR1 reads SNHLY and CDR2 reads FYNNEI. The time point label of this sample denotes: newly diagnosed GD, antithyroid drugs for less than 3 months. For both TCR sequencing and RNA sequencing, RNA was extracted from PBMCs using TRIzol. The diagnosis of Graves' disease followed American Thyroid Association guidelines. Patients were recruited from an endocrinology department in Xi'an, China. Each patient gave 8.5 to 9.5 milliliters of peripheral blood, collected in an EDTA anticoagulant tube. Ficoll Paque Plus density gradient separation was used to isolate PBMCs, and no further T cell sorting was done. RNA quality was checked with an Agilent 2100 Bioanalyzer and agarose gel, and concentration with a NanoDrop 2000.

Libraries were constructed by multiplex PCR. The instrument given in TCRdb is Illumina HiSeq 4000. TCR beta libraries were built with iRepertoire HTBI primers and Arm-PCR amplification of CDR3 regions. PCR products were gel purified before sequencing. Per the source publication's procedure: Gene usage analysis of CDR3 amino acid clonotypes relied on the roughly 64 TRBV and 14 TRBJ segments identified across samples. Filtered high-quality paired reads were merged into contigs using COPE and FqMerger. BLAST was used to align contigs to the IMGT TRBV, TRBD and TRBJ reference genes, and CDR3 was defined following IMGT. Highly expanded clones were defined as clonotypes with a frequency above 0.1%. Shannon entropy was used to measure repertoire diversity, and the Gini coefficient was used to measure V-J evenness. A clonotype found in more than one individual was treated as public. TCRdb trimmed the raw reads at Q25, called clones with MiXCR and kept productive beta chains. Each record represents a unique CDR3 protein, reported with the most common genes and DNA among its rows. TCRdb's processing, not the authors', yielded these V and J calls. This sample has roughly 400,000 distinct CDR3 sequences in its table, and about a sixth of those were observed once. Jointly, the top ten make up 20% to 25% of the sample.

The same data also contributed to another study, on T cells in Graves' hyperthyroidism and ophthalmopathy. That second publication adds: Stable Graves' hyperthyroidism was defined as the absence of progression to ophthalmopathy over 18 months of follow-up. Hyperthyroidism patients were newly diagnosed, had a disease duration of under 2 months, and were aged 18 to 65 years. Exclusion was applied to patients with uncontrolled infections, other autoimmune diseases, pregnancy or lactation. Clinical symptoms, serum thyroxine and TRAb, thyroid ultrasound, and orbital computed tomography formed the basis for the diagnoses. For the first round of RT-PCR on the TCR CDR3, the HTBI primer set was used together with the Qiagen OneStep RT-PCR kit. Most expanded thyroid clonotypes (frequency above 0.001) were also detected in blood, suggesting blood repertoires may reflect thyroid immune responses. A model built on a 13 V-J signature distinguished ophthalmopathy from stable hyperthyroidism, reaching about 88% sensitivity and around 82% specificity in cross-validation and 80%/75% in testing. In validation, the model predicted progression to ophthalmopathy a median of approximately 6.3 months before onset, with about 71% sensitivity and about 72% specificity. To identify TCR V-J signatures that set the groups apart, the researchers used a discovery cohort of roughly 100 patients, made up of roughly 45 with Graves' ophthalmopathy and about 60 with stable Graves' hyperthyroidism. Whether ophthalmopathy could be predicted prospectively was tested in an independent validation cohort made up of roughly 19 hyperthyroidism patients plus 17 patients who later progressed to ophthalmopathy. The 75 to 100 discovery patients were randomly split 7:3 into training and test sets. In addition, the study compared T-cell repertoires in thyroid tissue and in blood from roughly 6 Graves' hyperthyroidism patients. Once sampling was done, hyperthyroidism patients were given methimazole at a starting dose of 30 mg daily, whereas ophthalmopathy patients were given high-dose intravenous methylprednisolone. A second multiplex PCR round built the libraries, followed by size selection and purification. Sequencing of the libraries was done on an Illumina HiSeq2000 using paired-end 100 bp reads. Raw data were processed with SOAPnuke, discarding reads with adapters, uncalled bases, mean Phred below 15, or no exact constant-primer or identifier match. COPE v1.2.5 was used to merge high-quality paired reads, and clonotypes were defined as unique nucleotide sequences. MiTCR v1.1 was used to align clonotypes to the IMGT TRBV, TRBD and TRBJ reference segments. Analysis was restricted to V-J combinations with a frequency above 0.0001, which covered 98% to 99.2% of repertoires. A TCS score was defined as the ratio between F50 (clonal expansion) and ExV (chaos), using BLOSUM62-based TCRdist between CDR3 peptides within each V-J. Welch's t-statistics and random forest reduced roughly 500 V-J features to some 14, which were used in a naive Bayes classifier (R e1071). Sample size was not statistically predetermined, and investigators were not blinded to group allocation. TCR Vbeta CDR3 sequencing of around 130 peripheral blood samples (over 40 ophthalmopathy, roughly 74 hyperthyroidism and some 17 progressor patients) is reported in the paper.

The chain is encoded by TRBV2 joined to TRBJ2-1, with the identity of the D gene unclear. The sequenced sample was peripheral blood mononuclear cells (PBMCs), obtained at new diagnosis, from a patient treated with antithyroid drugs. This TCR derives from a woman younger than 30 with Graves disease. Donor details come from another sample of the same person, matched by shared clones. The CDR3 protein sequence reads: CASTNTGYSYNEQFF. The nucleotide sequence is TGTGCCAGCACTAACACCGGTTACTCCTACAATGAGCAGTTCTTC.